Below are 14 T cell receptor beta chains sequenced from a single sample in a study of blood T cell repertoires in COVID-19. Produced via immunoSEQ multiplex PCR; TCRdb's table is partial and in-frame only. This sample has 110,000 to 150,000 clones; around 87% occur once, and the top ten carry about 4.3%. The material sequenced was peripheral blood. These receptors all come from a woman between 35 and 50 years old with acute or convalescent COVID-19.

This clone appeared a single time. CDR3 residues: CASSSGQGLGYTF. For the CDR3, the DNA is TGTGCCAGCAGTTCGGGACAGGGATTAGGCTACACCTTC. This rearrangement joins TRBV6-6 to TRBJ1-2, with 9 bases lining up with TRBD1. Losses at the gene ends were 4 bases for V and 8 bases for J; bases not matched to a gene: 5. The CDR3 length is 13 residues. The germline gives CDR1 MNHNY, CDR2 SVGAGI (reference sequence).

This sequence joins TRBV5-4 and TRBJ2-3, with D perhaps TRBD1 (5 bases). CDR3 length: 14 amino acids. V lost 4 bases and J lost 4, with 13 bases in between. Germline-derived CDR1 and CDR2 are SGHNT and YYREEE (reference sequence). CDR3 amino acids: CASSPGHNADTQYF. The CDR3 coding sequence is TGTGCCAGCAGCCCCGGACATAATGCAGATACGCAGTATTTT.

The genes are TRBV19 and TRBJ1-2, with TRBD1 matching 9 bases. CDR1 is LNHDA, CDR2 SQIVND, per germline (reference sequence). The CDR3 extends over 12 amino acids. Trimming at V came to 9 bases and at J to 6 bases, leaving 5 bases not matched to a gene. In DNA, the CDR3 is TGTGCCAGCCGACAGGGGGGGAATGGCTACACCTTC. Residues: CASRQGGNGYTF.

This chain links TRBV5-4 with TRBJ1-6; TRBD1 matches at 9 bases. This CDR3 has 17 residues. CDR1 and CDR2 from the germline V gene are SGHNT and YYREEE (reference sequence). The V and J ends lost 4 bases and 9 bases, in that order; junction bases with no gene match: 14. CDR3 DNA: TGTGCCAGCAGCCTAGCTTTGAACCGGGACAGGGTTTCACCCCTCCACTTT. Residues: CASSLALNRDRVSPLHF.

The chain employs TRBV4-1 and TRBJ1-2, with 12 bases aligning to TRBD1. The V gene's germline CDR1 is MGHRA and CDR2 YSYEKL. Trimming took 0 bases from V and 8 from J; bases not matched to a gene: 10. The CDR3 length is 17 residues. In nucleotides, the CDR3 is TGCGCCAGCAGCCAAGATATCGGGACAGGGGGCGCCGGAGGCTACACCTTC. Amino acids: CASSQDIGTGGAGGYTF.

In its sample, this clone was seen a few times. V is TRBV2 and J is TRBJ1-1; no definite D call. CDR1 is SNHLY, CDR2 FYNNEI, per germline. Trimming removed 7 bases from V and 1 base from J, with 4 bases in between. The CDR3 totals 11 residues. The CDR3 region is CASTENTEAFF. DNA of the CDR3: TGTGCCAGCACAGAGAACACTGAAGCTTTCTTT.

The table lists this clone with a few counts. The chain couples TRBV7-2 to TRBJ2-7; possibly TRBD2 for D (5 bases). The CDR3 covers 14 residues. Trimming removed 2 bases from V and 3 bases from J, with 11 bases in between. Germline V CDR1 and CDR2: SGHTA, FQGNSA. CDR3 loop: CASSLRGPGYEQYF. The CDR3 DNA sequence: TGTGCCAGCAGCTTACGGGGTCCCGGCTACGAGCAGTACTTC. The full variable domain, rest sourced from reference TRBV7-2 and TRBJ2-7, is GAGVSQSPSNKVTEKGKDVELRCDPISGHTALYWYRQSLGQGLEFLIYFQGNSAPDKSGLPSDRFSAERTGGSVSTLTIQRTQQEDSAVYLCASSLRGPGYEQYFGPGTRLTVT.

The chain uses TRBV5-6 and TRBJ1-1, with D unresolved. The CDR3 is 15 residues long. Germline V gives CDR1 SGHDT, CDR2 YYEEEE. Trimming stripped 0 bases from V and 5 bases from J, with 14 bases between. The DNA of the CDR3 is TGTGCCAGCAGCTTGGCCGACTTCTTCGGGACTGAAGCTTTCTTT. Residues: CASSLADFFGTEAFF. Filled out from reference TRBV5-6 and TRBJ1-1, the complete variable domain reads DAGVTQSPTHLIKTRGQQVTLRCSPKSGHDTVSWYQQALGQGPQFIFQYYEEEERQRGNFPDRFSGHQFPNYSSELNVNALLLGDSALYLCASSLADFFGTEAFFGQGTRLTVV.

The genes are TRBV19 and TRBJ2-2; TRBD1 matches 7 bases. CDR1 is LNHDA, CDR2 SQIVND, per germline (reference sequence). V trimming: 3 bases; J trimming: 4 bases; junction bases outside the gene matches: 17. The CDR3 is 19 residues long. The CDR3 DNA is TGTGCCAGTAGTATTTCCGGGACAGTATTAGGACGACTCACCGGGGAGCTGTTTTTT. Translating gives CASSISGTVLGRLTGELFF.

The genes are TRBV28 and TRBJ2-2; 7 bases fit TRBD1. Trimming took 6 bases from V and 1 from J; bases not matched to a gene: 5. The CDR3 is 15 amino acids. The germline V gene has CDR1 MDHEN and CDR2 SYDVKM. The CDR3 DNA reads TGTGCCAGCAGCATCAGGGGGTGGAACACCGGGGAGCTGTTTTTT. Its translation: CASSIRGWNTGELFF.

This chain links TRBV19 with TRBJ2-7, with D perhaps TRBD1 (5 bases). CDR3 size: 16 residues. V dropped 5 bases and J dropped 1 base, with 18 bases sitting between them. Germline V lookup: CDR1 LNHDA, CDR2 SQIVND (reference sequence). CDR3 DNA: TGTGCCAGTAGTCTGAACCCAGGGCAGAGTTCCTACGAGCAGTACTTC. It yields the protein CASSLNPGQSSYEQYF.

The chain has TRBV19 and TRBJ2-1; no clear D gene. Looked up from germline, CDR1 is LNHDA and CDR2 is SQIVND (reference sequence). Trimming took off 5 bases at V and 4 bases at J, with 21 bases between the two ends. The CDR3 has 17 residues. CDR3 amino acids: CASSFSVETLGYNEQFF. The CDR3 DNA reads TGTGCCAGTAGTTTCTCCGTGGAGACGTTAGGATACAATGAGCAGTTCTTC. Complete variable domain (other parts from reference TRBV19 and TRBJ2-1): DGGITQSPKYLFRKEGQNVTLSCEQNLNHDAMYWYRQDPGQGLRLIYYSQIVNDFQKGDIAEGYSVSREKKESFPLTVTSAQKNPTAFYLCASSFSVETLGYNEQFFGPGTRLTVL.

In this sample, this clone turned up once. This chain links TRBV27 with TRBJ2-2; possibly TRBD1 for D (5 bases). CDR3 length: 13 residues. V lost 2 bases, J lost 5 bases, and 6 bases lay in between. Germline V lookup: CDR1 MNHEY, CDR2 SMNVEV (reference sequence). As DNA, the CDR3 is TGTGCCAGCAGTTTAAGGGGTACCGGGGAGCTGTTTTTT. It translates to CASSLRGTGELFF.

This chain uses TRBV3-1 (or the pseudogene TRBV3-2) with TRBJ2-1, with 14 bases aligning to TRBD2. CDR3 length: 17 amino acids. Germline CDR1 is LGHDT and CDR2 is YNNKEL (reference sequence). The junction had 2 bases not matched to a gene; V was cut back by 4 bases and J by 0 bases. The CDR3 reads CASSPGTSGSSYNEQFF. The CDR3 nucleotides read TGTGCCAGCAGCCCCGGGACTAGCGGGAGCTCCTACAATGAGCAGTTCTTC.